This is a list of T cell receptor beta chains from one sample in a study of blood T cell repertoires in COVID-19. TCRdb's copy holds only in-frame clones and misses some; the assay was immunoSEQ multiplex PCR. Of about 98,000 clones listed, 82% are singletons. Sequenced sample: peripheral blood. Receptor source: a man aged 70-80 years with active or convalescent COVID-19. CDR3s include the opening cysteine and the closing phenylalanine or tryptophan. A D gene is named only where the DNA matches it firmly. Not every row has a clone size; where given, it reads once, few, many or a size class.

TRBV4-3	NA	NA	TRBJ1-6	TGCGCCAGCAGCGCTTTAGGGGCTGTTGGGTCACCCCTCCACTTT	CASSALGAVGSPLHF
TRBV12-3/TRBV12-4	TRBD1	NA	TRBJ1-6	TGTGCCAGCAGGACAGGGGGTTATTCACCCCTCCACTTT	CASRTGGYSPLHF
TRBV6-5	TRBD1	NA	TRBJ1-5	TGTGCCAGCAATCCGCAGGGGGTACGGCAGCCCCAGCATTTT	CASNPQGVRQPQHF
TRBV6-1	NA	NA	TRBJ2-2	TGTGCCAGCAGTGCCGACCGGACACTTAACACCGGGGAGCTGTTTTTT	CASSADRTLNTGELFF
TRBV6-2/TRBV6-3	TRBD1	NA	TRBJ2-2	TGTGCCAGCAGTTACTCGCTACGGAAAATTTCGGGACAGGCGAACACCGGGGAGCTGTTTTTT	CASSYSLRKISGQANTGELFF
TRBV29-1	NA	NA	TRBJ1-4	TGCAGCGTCGCACTTTTGGATGAAAAACTGTTTTTT	CSVALLDEKLFF
TRBV5-4	TRBD2	NA	TRBJ2-3	TGTGCCAGCAGCTTGCTAGCGGGGGACGATACGCAGTATTTT	CASSLLAGDDTQYF
TRBV30	NA	NA	TRBJ1-5	TGTGCCTGCCCCCCAGGTCCGAGTCAGCCCCAGCATTTT	CACPPGPSQPQHF
TRBV7-9	NA	NA	TRBJ2-2	TGTGCCAGCAGCCCACGGACCGGGCGGGGAAATCGGGACACCGGGGAGCTGTTTTTT	CASSPRTGRGNRDTGELFF
TRBV5-4	NA	NA	TRBJ1-1	TGTGCCAGCAGCGGGTCGCCGGGGGTCCTGAACACTGAAGCTTTCTTT	CASSGSPGVLNTEAFF
TRBV19	TRBD1	NA	TRBJ1-6	TGTGCCAGTAGTCCCCAGGACAGGGGGCGTAGTTCACCCCTCCACTTT	CASSPQDRGRSSPLHF
TRBV7-6	TRBD2	NA	TRBJ2-2	TGTGCCAGCAGCTTAGCAGGACTAGAGGGGACCGGGGAGCTGTTTTTT	CASSLAGLEGTGELFF
TRBV30	TRBD1	NA	TRBJ1-2	TGTGCCTGGAGTAAGGGACAGGGGGCAGGAGGCTACACCTTC	CAWSKGQGAGGYTF
TRBV7-9	TRBD2	NA	TRBJ2-1	TGTGCCAGCGCTCACGGGGGGACTAAAAACAATGAGCAGTTCTTC	CASAHGGTKNNEQFF
TRBV18	TRBD1	NA	TRBJ1-4	TGTGCCAGCTCAGACAGGGGGTCTAATGAAAAACTGTTTTTT	CASSDRGSNEKLFF
TRBV3-1/TRBV3-2	NA	NA	TRBJ1-6	TGTGCCAGCAGCCAAGACTCTTCCTATTCACCCCTCCACTTT	CASSQDSSYSPLHF
TRBV4-2	TRBD1	few	TRBJ1-2	TGTGCCAGCAGCCCCGGCGGCAGGGGGCAAGACTATGGCTACACCTTC	CASSPGGRGQDYGYTF
TRBV5-1	TRBD1	NA	TRBJ2-1	TGCGCCAGCAGCTTGGTTGGACAGGGTTACAATGAGCAGTTCTTC	CASSLVGQGYNEQFF
TRBV27	TRBD2	NA	TRBJ2-7	TGTGCCAGCGCCCCGGGACTAGCTTACGAGCAGTACTTC	CASAPGLAYEQYF
TRBV19	TRBD1	NA	TRBJ2-7	TGTGCCAGTAGTGCTGACAGGGGCCCTAATGGGCAGTACTTC	CASSADRGPNGQYF
TRBV2	NA	NA	TRBJ2-7	TGTGCCAGCAGGAGACAGACCTACGAGCAGTACTTC	CASRRQTYEQYF
TRBV5-1	TRBD1	NA	TRBJ2-7	TGCGCCAGCAGCTCGACAGGGTACGAGCAGTACTTC	CASSSTGYEQYF
TRBV6-5	NA	NA	TRBJ2-6	TGTGCCAGCATCCTAGGAGGGGCTGGGGCCAACGTCCTGACTTTC	CASILGGAGANVLTF
TRBV10-3	TRBD2	NA	TRBJ2-5	TGTGCCATCAAGGCTAGCGGGGGGGCCGGGGAGACCCAGTACTTC	CAIKASGGAGETQYF
TRBV6-4	NA	NA	TRBJ2-1	TGTGCCAGCAGTCTCCAGGGGGGCATCAATGAGCAGTTCTTC	CASSLQGGINEQFF
TRBV7-2	TRBD1	NA	TRBJ2-4	TGTGCCAGCAGCTTGGGACAGCCCATCTCCATTCAGTACTTC	CASSLGQPISIQYF
TRBV5-5	NA	NA	TRBJ2-5	TGTGCCAGCAGCTCCCTACCGGAGACCCAGTACTTC	CASSSLPETQYF
TRBV10-1	NA	NA	TRBJ1-1	TGCGCCAGCGGAACGTGGAGCGCGGCTTTCTTT	CASGTWSAAFF
TRBV18	NA	NA	TRBJ2-2	TGTGCCAGCTCACCTAGACAAGGCGACACCGGGGAGCTGTTTTTT	CASSPRQGDTGELFF
TRBV5-1	TRBD1	NA	TRBJ1-4	TGCGCCAGCAGCTCTGGACAGGGTCGGGAAAAACTGTTTTTT	CASSSGQGREKLFF
TRBV7-2	TRBD2	NA	TRBJ2-7	TGTGCCAGCAGCCATAGCGGGAGCTCCTACGAGCAGTACTTC	CASSHSGSSYEQYF
TRBV5-4	TRBD1	NA	TRBJ1-6	TGTGCCAGCAGCTTGGACAGGGGTCGGTCACCCCTCCACTTT	CASSLDRGRSPLHF
TRBV9	NA	NA	TRBJ1-2	TGTGCCAGCACCCCTCAACTCCCTCAATTTGGCTACACCTTC	CASTPQLPQFGYTF
TRBV18	NA	NA	TRBJ1-5	TGTGCCAGCTCACCAGGTTTAGGGGGTGGGCAGCCCCAGCATTTT	CASSPGLGGGQPQHF